One sample yielded the 17 T cell receptor beta chains listed below, sequenced in a study of siplizumab effects on memory and regulatory T cells. TCRdb keeps only in-frame clones here, not all; method: immunoSEQ multiplex PCR. The sample includes about 94,000 clones, around 94% of them seen just once. Sequencing was done on a sample of non-Treg CD4+ T cells sorted from blood. Receptor source: a human donor in good health.

V usage is TRBV27 and J usage is TRBJ2-3, with a possible D match to TRBD1 (5 bases). CDR3 length: 15 amino acids. Trimming stripped 7 bases from V and 0 bases from J, with 14 bases between. The germline CDR1 and CDR2 sequences are MNHEY and SMNVEV (reference sequence). The DNA of the CDR3 is TGTGCCAGCACGGACACCTCATCTAGCACAGATACGCAGTATTTT. It translates to CASTDTSSSTDTQYF.

This chain connects TRBV29-1 to TRBJ1-5; 7 positions match TRBD1. The CDR3 spans 13 residues. J was trimmed by 6 bases and V by 4 bases; bases with no gene match: 6. In germline, CDR1 is SQVTM, CDR2 ANQGSEA. The CDR3 sequence: CSVASGGGQPQHF. The CDR3 DNA reads as TGCAGCGTTGCTTCAGGGGGAGGTCAGCCCCAGCATTTT. Supplemented by reference TRBV29-1 and TRBJ1-5, the full variable domain reads SAVISQKPSRDICQRGTSLTIQCQVDSQVTMMFWYRQQPGQSLTLIATANQGSEATYESGFVIDKFPISRPNLTFSTLTVSNMSPEDSSIYLCSVASGGGQPQHFGDGTRLSIL.

The rearrangement links TRBV5-1 to TRBJ1-1, with unresolved D. The CDR3 extends over 13 amino acids. Per the germline V gene, CDR1 is SGHRS and CDR2 is YFSETQ. The V end was cut by 0 bases, the J end by 6 bases, with 9 bases between. The CDR3 region has the DNA TGCGCCAGCAGCTTGGGCCCCGCGTCTGAAGCTTTCTTT. This gives the protein CASSLGPASEAFF.

The CDR3 reads CASAPYSNQPQHF. DNA of the CDR3: TGTGCCAGCGCACCGTATAGCAATCAGCCCCAGCATTTT. The chain employs TRBV6-1 and TRBJ1-5; D is ambiguous. Germline V lookup: CDR1 MNHNS, CDR2 SASEGT. CDR3 length: 13 amino acids. The ends were cut back, 8 bases at V and 0 bases at J, with 8 bases in the middle.

This sequence joins TRBV5-6 and TRBJ1-1, with D tentatively TRBD1 (6 bases). CDR1 is SGHDT and CDR2 is YYEEEE in the germline V gene. The V and J ends lost 5 bases and 1 base respectively, with 9 bases between them. The CDR3 consists of 13 residues. The DNA of the CDR3 is TGTGCCAGCAGAGGGGGGGGGAACACTGAAGCTTTCTTT. Encoded protein: CASRGGGNTEAFF.

This clone was picked up a small number of times. The CDR3 DNA is TGTGCCAGCAGCTCCCAAACCCAAGTCGCCGGCTACACCTTC. Amino acid sequence: CASSSQTQVAGYTF. This chain uses TRBV11-3 with TRBJ1-2; D call uncertain. Germline V gene sequence: CDR1 SGHNT, CDR2 YENEEA. This CDR3 has 14 amino acids. V lost 4 bases and J lost 8, with 17 bases in between.

This sequence joins TRBV19 and TRBJ2-5; 8 positions agree with TRBD1. Germline V gene sequence: CDR1 LNHDA, CDR2 SQIVND (reference sequence). This CDR3 is built from 13 residues. V was clipped by 6 bases and J by 5 bases; unmatched bases: 5. The CDR3 sequence is CASRETGVETQYF. CDR3 DNA: TGTGCCAGTAGGGAGACAGGGGTGGAGACCCAGTACTTC.

In its sample, this clone was seen once. The chain is built from TRBV19 and TRBJ1-1; a possible D gene is TRBD1 (5 bases). There are 13 residues in the CDR3. V lost 1 base and J 4 bases, leaving 7 bases between the germline ends. CDR1 LNHDA and CDR2 SQIVND come from the germline V gene (reference sequence). The CDR3 nucleotides read TGTGCCAGTAGTATAGGGGGCAGCACTGAAGCTTTCTTT. Residues: CASSIGGSTEAFF. The full variable domain, completed using reference TRBV19 and TRBJ1-1, is DGGITQSPKYLFRKEGQNVTLSCEQNLNHDAMYWYRQDPGQGLRLIYYSQIVNDFQKGDIAEGYSVSREKKESFPLTVTSAQKNPTAFYLCASSIGGSTEAFFGQGTRLTVV.

This chain uses TRBV29-1 with TRBJ2-7; 9 nucleotides line up with TRBD1. The CDR3 extends over 12 amino acids. The V gene's germline CDR1 is SQVTM and CDR2 ANQGSEA. V lost 8 bases, J lost 1 base, and 3 bases stayed unmatched. CDR3 sequence reads: CSYGTGSYEQYF. For the CDR3, the DNA is TGCAGCTACGGGACAGGGTCCTACGAGCAGTACTTC.

The chain has TRBV9 and TRBJ1-2, with D possibly TRBD1 on 6 matching bases. CDR3 size: 15 residues. Trimming removed 4 bases at V and 6 bases at J, with 19 bases between. Germline loops: CDR1 SGDLS, CDR2 YYNGEE. The CDR3 spells CASSPRVGGGDGYTF. CDR3 coding DNA: TGTGCCAGCAGCCCACGAGTAGGGGGGGGCGATGGCTACACCTTC. The full variable domain, in which reference TRBV9 and TRBJ1-2 provide the parts outside the CDR3, is DSGVTQTPKHLITATGQRVTLRCSPRSGDLSVYWYQQSLDQGLQFLIQYYNGEERAKGNILERFSAQQFPDLHSELNLSSLELGDSALYFCASSPRVGGGDGYTFGSGTRLTVV.

The gene calls are TRBV30 and TRBJ2-2; D unclear. Germline V lookup: CDR1 GTSNPN, CDR2 SVGIG (reference sequence). There are 13 residues in the CDR3. V was cut by 0 bases and J by 7 bases, with 9 bases left in between. The CDR3 DNA follows: TGTGCCTGGAGTGTTCCGTTGGACGGGGAGCTGTTTTTT. Translated: CAWSVPLDGELFF. The whole variable domain, remainder taken from reference TRBV30 and TRBJ2-2, is SQTIHQWPATLVQPVGSPLSLECTVEGTSNPNLYWYRQAAGRGLQLLFYSVGIGQISSEVPQNLSASRPQDRQFILSSKKLLLSDSGFYLCAWSVPLDGELFFGEGSRLTVL.

The CDR3 nucleotides read TGTGCCAGCAGCCAAGGGGCGCCCTATGGCTACACCTTC. Protein: CASSQGAPYGYTF. The chain has TRBV11-3 and TRBJ1-2, with TRBD1 as a possible D gene (5 bases). Germline V gene data show CDR1 as SGHNT and CDR2 as YENEEA. The CDR3 consists of 13 residues. With 5 bases removed from V and 4 bases from J, the gap between germline ends came to 11 bases.

This chain connects TRBV6-6 to TRBJ1-2; weak D call: TRBD1 (6 bases). The CDR3 covers 14 residues. In germline, CDR1 is MNHNY, CDR2 SVGAGI (reference sequence). V lost 0 bases and J 2 bases, leaving 7 bases between the germline ends. This chain's CDR3 is CASSYSGGNYGYTF. In DNA, the CDR3 is TGTGCCAGCAGTTACTCAGGGGGGAACTATGGCTACACCTTC.

The CDR3 spells CASSFEGRTYEQYF. The CDR3 nucleotides are TGTGCCAGCAGCTTCGAGGGACGGACCTACGAGCAGTACTTC. The chain couples TRBV7-3 to TRBJ2-7; D possibly matches TRBD1 or TRBD2 (5 bases each). This CDR3 is 14 amino acids long. Germline V CDR1 and CDR2: SGHTA, FQGTGA. The germline V and J ends were trimmed by 3 bases and 2 bases, with 11 bases remaining between them.

The chain has TRBV5-6 and TRBJ2-5; the match to TRBD2 covers 16 bases. J lost 2 bases, V lost 3 bases, and 1 base had no gene match. Germline loops: CDR1 SGHDT, CDR2 YYEEEE. CDR3 length: 16 amino acids. CDR3 residues: CASSWGLAGGQETQYF. CDR3 sequence (DNA): TGTGCCAGCAGCTGGGGACTAGCGGGAGGGCAAGAGACCCAGTACTTC.

The V gene is TRBV5-5, the J gene TRBJ1-4, with a weak D call TRBD1 (6 bases). Germline V gives CDR1 SGHKS, CDR2 YYEKEE (reference sequence). The CDR3 spans 13 residues. Trimming stripped 4 bases from V and 5 bases from J, with 9 bases between. The chain's CDR3 is CASSRTENEKLFF. CDR3 coding DNA: TGTGCCAGCAGCCGGACAGAGAATGAAAAACTGTTTTTT.

This clone is a singleton in its sample. CDR3: CASSLKTGSTSPLHF. The CDR3 DNA is TGTGCCAGCTCACTAAAAACAGGGTCCACGTCACCCCTCCACTTT. V and J are TRBV18 and TRBJ1-6, with D possibly being TRBD1 (6 bases). The ends were cut back, 4 bases at V and 10 bases at J, with 17 bases in the middle. Germline V CDR1 and CDR2: KGHSH, LQKENI. The CDR3 sequence is 15 residues long.